This T cell receptor (beta chain) was profiled in a study of CD4 T cells in relation to SARS-CoV-2 and coronaviruses. Germline V gives CDR1 LGHDT, CDR2 YNNKEL (reference sequence). The CDR3 is made up of 14 amino acids. The V segment lost 2 bases and the J segment 7 bases; nucleotides outside the gene matches: 7. Comment on this clone: Antigen specificity is unknown.

Unexposed donor CD4+ T cells date from about 2010-2018, before the COVID-19 pandemic. The cells were cultured for about ten days before CD4+ T cells were isolated. Generated by immunoSEQ multiplex PCR, the TCRdb table keeps only in-frame clones and is missing some. The sample carries around 25,000 clones, less than 85% recorded once. This receptor was taken from a human donor in good health. Sample: CD4+ T cells from PBMCs, cultured in vitro. The V call is TRBV3-1 (or the pseudogene TRBV3-2), the J call TRBJ1-1; 7 bases are shared with TRBD1. The CDR3 spells CASSQKGASGEAFF. The CDR3 DNA reads TGTGCCAGCAGCCAAAAGGGGGCTAGTGGTGAAGCTTTCTTT.